This T cell receptor (beta chain) stems from a study of PD-L1 blockade in urothelial cancer. As for the study in general: Patients had undergone 0 to 3 prior chemotherapy regimens.

General study results and limits: In blood at 3 weeks, tumor-associated clones expanded more among patients with durable benefit.

A spike-in of synthetic TCR analog templates was added to each PCR. Only in-frame clones appear in the TCRdb table, and some are missing; sequencing was by immunoSEQ multiplex PCR. Here the sample spans some 39,000 clones, 70% to 90% being singletons. Of note for this clone: Its matching antigen is unknown.

V shed 8 bases and J shed 5 bases, with 13 bases lying between them. This CDR3 region has 12 residues. Germline CDR1 MNHEY, CDR2 SVGAGI. Noted time point: peripheral blood 6 weeks after treatment start. Each patient gave between 1 and 8 samples, pretreatment and on-treatment. The sequence came from a man in his sixties or seventies with urothelial cancer. Specimen: PBMCs, collected around atezolizumab (anti-PD-L1) treatment. The rearrangement links TRBV6-5 to TRBJ2-7, with a weak D call TRBD1 (6 bases). CDR3 sequence reads: CASSGTTHEQYF. CDR3 nucleotides: TGTGCCAGCTCGGGGACAACCCACGAGCAGTACTTC.